The sequence of this TCR beta chain was determined in a study of blood T cell repertoires in COVID-19. Study-wide context: Nucleic acid was either cDNA or gDNA, and it came from T cells, B-cell-depleted T cells, or PBMCs.

Researchers sorted participants into cohorts using their self-reported clinical history. Two negative PCRs, clearance, or symptom resolution had been documented for recovered Cohort 3 donors. Under the authors' procedure: From reference gene primer amplification, estimates of nucleated cell counts were derived. Sequencing was performed with immunoSEQ multiplex PCR; in TCRdb, only in-frame clones are kept and a portion is missing. V and J calls and clone size are as listed in that table; D and trimming were resolved from the DNA. The data hold about 150,000 clones, with around four fifths observed a single time. The CDR3 contains 16 residues. The germline CDR1 and CDR2 sequences are SEHNR and FQNEAQ (reference sequence). The V segment lost 5 bases and the J segment 2 bases; nucleotides outside the gene matches: 10.

The chain recombines TRBV7-9 with TRBJ2-3; TRBD1 matches at 7 bases. This sequence originates from a woman in her thirties or forties who had recovered from COVID-19. The sequencing input was PBMCs or T cells enriched from blood (not recorded which). CDR3 bases: TGTGCCAGCAGCCCGTCCCGGGACAGCTTCACAGATACGCAGTATTTT. Amino acids: CASSPSRDSFTDTQYF.